The next 17 T cell receptor beta chains were all read from a single sample in a study of blood T cell repertoires in COVID-19. Libraries were prepared by immunoSEQ multiplex PCR; TCRdb keeps only in-frame clonotypes and omits some of them. Altogether a few hundred thousand clones are present, about 89% being singletons, with the ten largest covering approximately 9.8%. Sample: peripheral blood. The source is a man in his forties who had recovered from COVID-19.

The chain uses TRBV3-1 (or the pseudogene TRBV3-2) and TRBJ2-5; D is possibly TRBD1 (6 bases). The ends were cut back, 4 bases at V and 5 bases at J, with 17 bases in the middle. Germline V lookup: CDR1 LGHDT, CDR2 YNNKEL (reference sequence). The CDR3 length is 15 residues. CDR3 sequence: CASSPSVGARETQYF. CDR3 DNA: TGTGCCAGCAGCCCTTCCGTGGGGGCTCGGGAGACCCAGTACTTC.

This chain connects TRBV7-9 to TRBJ1-1; D remains unclear. Per germline, CDR1 SEHNR and CDR2 FQNEAQ (reference sequence). Trimming left V 5 bases short and J 2 bases short, with 6 bases between. The CDR3 consists of 12 residues. CDR3 residues: CASSILNTEAFF. The CDR3 nucleotides are TGTGCCAGCAGCATCCTAAACACTGAAGCTTTCTTT.

The sample holds one count of this clone. The CDR3 sequence is CASTRTGTDTQYF. CDR3 nucleotide sequence: TGCGCCAGCACCAGGACAGGCACAGATACGCAGTATTTT. The chain employs TRBV5-1 and TRBJ2-3; D is possibly TRBD1 (6 bases). CDR1 and CDR2 (germline): SGHRS, YFSETQ. The V end was cut by 6 bases, the J end by 1 base, with 9 bases between. The CDR3 loop spans 13 amino acids.

The chain uses TRBV6-2 or TRBV6-3 and TRBJ1-4, with unresolved D. The V and J ends lost 4 bases and 8 bases respectively, with 14 bases between them. CDR3 length equals 14 residues. The V gene's germline CDR1 is MNHEY and CDR2 SVGEGT. DNA of the CDR3: TGTGCCAGCAGTTTGGATCCGGGAGGGGAAAAACTGTTTTTT. Amino acids: CASSLDPGGEKLFF.

The chain uses TRBV5-4 and TRBJ2-6; perhaps TRBD2 as D (7 bases). V was cut by 4 bases and J by 2 bases, with 16 bases left in between. This CDR3 has 17 residues. Germline V CDR1 and CDR2: SGHNT, YYREEE (reference sequence). CDR3 in amino acids: CASSVTPGGAGANVLTF. CDR3 nucleotides: TGTGCCAGCAGCGTCACCCCGGGGGGCGCTGGGGCCAACGTCCTGACTTTC.

This chain joins TRBV6-6 and TRBJ2-3; D ambiguous. The ends were cut back, 4 bases at V and 2 bases at J, with 7 bases in the middle. The CDR3 runs to 13 residues. Per the germline V gene, CDR1 is MNHNY and CDR2 is SVGAGI (reference sequence). The CDR3 loop is CASSSGNTDTQYF. In DNA form, the CDR3 reads TGTGCCAGCAGTTCAGGAAACACAGATACGCAGTATTTT.

V gene TRBV2 combines with J gene TRBJ1-1; the D is unclear. V was trimmed by 4 bases and J by 1 base, leaving 10 bases between them. This CDR3 has 14 residues. The germline gives CDR1 SNHLY, CDR2 FYNNEI. In nucleotides, the CDR3 is TGTGCCAGCAGTGTTGCGGCAGCGAACACTGAAGCTTTCTTT. It encodes CASSVAAANTEAFF.

The V and J genes are TRBV19 and TRBJ1-5; 11 bases line up with TRBD1. Germline values: CDR1 LNHDA, CDR2 SQIVND (reference sequence). This CDR3 has 15 amino acids. The V and J ends lost 4 bases and 6 bases, in that order; junction bases with no gene match: 5. The CDR3 sequence is CASSTGQGAGQPQHF. The CDR3 DNA reads TGTGCCAGTAGTACCGGACAGGGGGCGGGTCAGCCCCAGCATTTT.

As to this clone: Distinct nucleotide sequences in the sample also encode this CDR3. This chain joins TRBV29-1 and TRBJ1-2, with a possible D match to TRBD1 (5 bases). Between the trimmed V and J ends, which lost 3 bases and 6 bases, there was a span of 8 bases. The CDR3 totals 11 residues. Germline V gene sequence: CDR1 SQVTM, CDR2 ANQGSEA. CDR3 coding DNA: TGCAGCGTTGAGGTCAGGGATGGCTACACCTTC. Residues: CSVEVRDGYTF.

The CDR3: CASTSLNYGYTF. The CDR3 DNA follows: TGTGCCAGTACTTCACTCAACTATGGCTACACCTTC. The V gene is TRBV19, the J gene TRBJ1-2, with D uncertain. The CDR3 has 12 amino acids. The germline V gene has CDR1 LNHDA and CDR2 SQIVND (reference sequence). Trimming took 7 bases from V and 2 from J, leaving 8 bases between them.

This rearrangement joins TRBV9 to TRBJ1-4, with D hard to call. V was shortened by 3 bases and J by 8 bases, with 11 bases between the two germline ends. The CDR3 sequence is 13 residues long. Germline lookup yields CDR1 SGDLS and CDR2 YYNGEE. As DNA, the CDR3 is TGTGCCAGCAGCGGGGCCCCCGGCGAAAAACTGTTTTTT. It encodes CASSGAPGEKLFF.

The chain is built from TRBV9 and TRBJ2-2; 11 nucleotides align to TRBD2. Germline V gene data show CDR1 as SGDLS and CDR2 as YYNGEE. V dropped 0 bases and J dropped 5; count of bases not matched to a gene: 3. The CDR3 extends over 16 amino acids. This CDR3 is CASSVVAGGITGELFF. Written as DNA, the CDR3 is TGTGCCAGCAGCGTAGTAGCGGGAGGGATTACCGGGGAGCTGTTTTTT.

The chain employs TRBV6-1 and TRBJ1-6; 8 nucleotides agree with TRBD1. The CDR3 runs to 14 residues. Germline V gives CDR1 MNHNS, CDR2 SASEGT. Germline trimming cut 3 bases from V and 6 bases from J; bases unmatched to any gene: 1. The CDR3 sequence is CASSEDRANSPLHF. The CDR3 DNA follows: TGTGCCAGCAGTGAGGACAGGGCTAATTCACCCCTCCACTTT.

The gene calls are TRBV28 and TRBJ2-7; 10 bases line up with TRBD1. This CDR3 contains 15 residues. Germline loops: CDR1 MDHEN, CDR2 SYDVKM. J was trimmed by 5 bases and V by 6 bases; bases with no gene match: 10. The CDR3, as DNA: TGTGCCAGCAGGCCTTCCGGGACAGGGGTTAACGAGCAGTACTTC. Translated, it gives CASRPSGTGVNEQYF.

The chain employs TRBV29-1 and TRBJ1-1; TRBD1 matches at 7 bases. CDR3 length: 13 amino acids. CDR1 is SQVTM and CDR2 is ANQGSEA in the germline V gene. The ends lost 2 bases at V and 4 bases at J; junction bases unmatched: 4. CDR3 sequence (DNA): TGCAGCGTTGAAACAGGGGTCGGCACTGAAGCTTTCTTT. Amino acid sequence: CSVETGVGTEAFF.

This sequence joins TRBV5-1 and TRBJ2-7; tentative D call: TRBD2 (6 bases). The CDR3 spans 12 residues. V was clipped by 1 base and J by 10 bases, with 12 bases between them. The germline V gene encodes CDR1 SGHRS and CDR2 YFSETQ. CDR3 in amino acids: CASSLTGELQYF. CDR3 bases: TGCGCCAGCAGCTTGACGGGGGAGCTACAGTACTTC.

This chain uses TRBV29-1 with TRBJ2-5; possibly TRBD1 for D (5 bases). This CDR3 is built from 14 residues. V lost 1 base to trimming and J lost 5 bases, with 14 bases between them. The germline CDR1 and CDR2 sequences are SQVTM and ANQGSEA. The CDR3 DNA sequence: TGCAGCGTTGAAGGTGACAGCTTAAGGGAGACCCAGTACTTC. Translated: CSVEGDSLRETQYF.